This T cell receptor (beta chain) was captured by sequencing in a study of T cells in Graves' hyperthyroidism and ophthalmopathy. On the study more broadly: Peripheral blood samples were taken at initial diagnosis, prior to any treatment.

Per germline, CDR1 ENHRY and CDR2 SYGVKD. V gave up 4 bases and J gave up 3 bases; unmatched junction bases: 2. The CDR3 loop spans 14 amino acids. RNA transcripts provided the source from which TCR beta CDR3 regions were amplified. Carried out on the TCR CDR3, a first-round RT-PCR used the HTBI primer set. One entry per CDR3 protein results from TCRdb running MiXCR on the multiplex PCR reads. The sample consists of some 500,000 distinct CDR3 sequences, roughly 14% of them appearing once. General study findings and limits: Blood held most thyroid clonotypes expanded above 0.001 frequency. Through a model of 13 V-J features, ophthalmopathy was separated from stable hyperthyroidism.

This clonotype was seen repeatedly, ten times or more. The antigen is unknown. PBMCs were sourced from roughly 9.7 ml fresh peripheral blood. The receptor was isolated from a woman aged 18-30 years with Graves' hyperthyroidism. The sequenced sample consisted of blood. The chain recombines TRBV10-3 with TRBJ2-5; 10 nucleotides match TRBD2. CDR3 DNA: TGTGCCATCAGTGGGACTAGCGGAGAAGAGACCCAGTACTTC. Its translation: CAISGTSGEETQYF.